What follows describes a single T cell receptor (beta chain). The antigen is not known. The sample comes from a study of CD8 T cells in Susac syndrome. Trimming stripped 4 bases from V and 3 bases from J, with 15 bases between. Germline CDR1 reads SEHNR; CDR2 reads FQNEAQ (reference sequence). This CDR3 has 15 amino acids. TCR beta sequences were obtained from blood CD8+ and CD4+ T cells. The healthy controls were matched to patients by age and sex. The authors reverse transcribed roughly 0.5 to 1 ug RNA with random hexamers. An immunoSEQ multiplex PCR amplified TCR beta CDR3 over 54 Vbeta and 13 Jbeta. Via MiXCR, TCRdb re-called the immunoSEQ multiplex PCR reads, giving one row per CDR3 protein. The table has roughly 150,000 distinct CDR3 sequences, roughly 93% seen once. Regarding the study as a whole: It was acknowledged by the study that relatively few individuals were included in its TCR sequencing and HLA analysis.

The V and J genes are TRBV7-9 and TRBJ1-1; possible D gene TRBD1, 5 bases. Sequencing input: CD4+ T cells from PBMCs. This TCR was recovered from a human donor in good health. The CDR3 spells CASSSSAGGYTEAFF. CDR3 coding DNA: TGTGCCAGCAGCTCATCGGCCGGGGGGTACACTGAAGCTTTCTTT. Variable domain in full (rest from reference TRBV7-9 and TRBJ1-1): DTGVSQNPRHKITKRGQNVTFRCDPISEHNRLYWYRQTLGQGPEFLTYFQNEAQLEKSRLLSDRFSAERPKGSFSTLEIQRTEQGDSAMYLCASSSSAGGYTEAFFGQGTRLTVV.